The 20 T cell receptor beta chains reported below all come from one sample, sequenced in a study of blood T cell repertoires in COVID-19. Assay used: immunoSEQ multiplex PCR; TCRdb lists only in-frame clones, some missing. Of some 150,000 clones listed, roughly 85% are singletons. The sample was peripheral blood. All receptors derive from a man in his 70s with acute or convalescent COVID-19.

This chain connects TRBV5-1 to TRBJ2-2; D is possibly TRBD1 (5 bases). CDR1 SGHRS and CDR2 YFSETQ come from the germline V gene. The CDR3 extends over 15 amino acids. With 1 base removed from V and 1 base from J, the gap between germline ends came to 8 bases. CDR3 in amino acids: CASSLRQGNTGELFF. The CDR3 DNA is TGCGCCAGCAGCTTGAGGCAGGGGAACACCGGGGAGCTGTTTTTT.

Here the CDR3 reads CASSLSGGYRETQYF. The CDR3 nucleotides are TGTGCCAGCAGCTTAAGTGGAGGGTACCGGGAGACCCAGTACTTC. This chain joins TRBV7-2 and TRBJ2-5, with D perhaps matching TRBD2 (6 bases). Germline CDR1 reads SGHTA; CDR2 reads FQGNSA. Trimming removed 2 bases from V and 5 bases from J, with 15 bases in between. The CDR3 covers 15 residues.

V usage is TRBV5-1 and J usage is TRBJ1-1; D is possibly TRBD1 (6 bases). The CDR3 is 14 residues long. Germline loops: CDR1 SGHRS, CDR2 YFSETQ. Deletions cut 0 bases from V and 1 base from J, with 7 bases between. CDR3 loop: CASSLETGNTEAFF. CDR3 DNA sequence: TGCGCCAGCAGCTTGGAGACAGGGAACACTGAAGCTTTCTTT. Using reference TRBV5-1 and TRBJ1-1 for the parts outside the CDR3, the full variable domain is KAGVTQTPRYLIKTRGQQVTLSCSPISGHRSVSWYQQTPGQGLQFLFEYFSETQRNKGNFPGRFSGRQFSNSRSEMNVSTLELGDSALYLCASSLETGNTEAFFGQGTRLTVV.

Concerning this clone itself: At one boundary the junction diverges from the germline segment, which might be a read error. The V gene is TRBV27, the J gene TRBJ2-1, with D possibly matching TRBD1 (6 bases). The CDR3 is made up of 16 amino acids. CDR1 is MNHEY and CDR2 is SMNVEV in the germline V gene (reference sequence). CDR3 region: CASSISGTRGPAKQFF. The CDR3 bases are TGTGCCAGCAGTATATCCGGGACACGCGGACCAGCCAAGCAGTTCTTC.

V is TRBV5-1 and J is TRBJ1-6; D may be TRBD1 (6 bases). This CDR3 is built from 16 residues. V lost 0 bases and J lost 7, with 14 bases in between. Germline CDR1 and CDR2: SGHRS and YFSETQ. The CDR3 reads CASSLEQGTGNSPLHF. CDR3 sequence (DNA): TGCGCCAGCAGCTTGGAACAGGGCACGGGGAATTCACCCCTCCACTTT. Drawing the rest from reference TRBV5-1 and TRBJ1-6, the complete variable domain is KAGVTQTPRYLIKTRGQQVTLSCSPISGHRSVSWYQQTPGQGLQFLFEYFSETQRNKGNFPGRFSGRQFSNSRSEMNVSTLELGDSALYLCASSLEQGTGNSPLHFGNGTRLTVT.

The chain has TRBV10-3 and TRBJ2-7, with 10 bases aligning to TRBD2. The germline V gene has CDR1 ENHRY and CDR2 SYGVKD. The CDR3 is made up of 14 amino acids. V was pared by 10 bases and J by 4 bases, with 10 bases of the junction left unmatched. CDR3 nucleotides: TGTGCCACCATGGAAGCGGGAGGGCTTTACGAGCAGTACTTC. Protein: CATMEAGGLYEQYF.

V gene TRBV6-5 combines with J gene TRBJ2-2; TRBD2 matches at 13 bases. The germline CDR1 and CDR2 sequences are MNHEY and SVGAGI. CDR3 length: 15 residues. Trimming took 3 bases from V and 8 from J; bases not matched to a gene: 3. CDR3 region: CASSYRTSGRGELFF. CDR3 DNA: TGTGCCAGCAGTTATAGGACTAGCGGGAGAGGGGAGCTGTTTTTT.

This chain joins TRBV19 and TRBJ2-1, with a weak D call TRBD2 (5 bases). The length of the CDR3 is 12 residues. CDR1 and CDR2 (germline): LNHDA, SQIVND (reference sequence). V was pared by 6 bases and J by 5 bases, with 8 bases between. CDR3: CASRGGDNEQFF. The CDR3, as DNA: TGTGCCAGTAGAGGAGGTGACAATGAGCAGTTCTTC.

V is TRBV6-6 and J is TRBJ2-3, with D perhaps matching TRBD1 (6 bases). Trimming removed 2 bases from V and 1 base from J, with 13 bases in between. The length of the CDR3 is 16 residues. Germline assignment: CDR1 MNHNY and CDR2 SVGAGI (reference sequence). CDR3 sequence reads: CASSYPQGRGTDTQYF. The CDR3 DNA sequence: TGTGCCAGCAGTTACCCACAGGGTAGAGGCACAGATACGCAGTATTTT.

This clone has more than one count but fewer than ten. The DNA for the CDR3 is TGTGCCAGCAGCCAAGGCCGACTAGCACGGTACGAGCAGTACTTC. Its translation: CASSQGRLARYEQYF. V gene TRBV3-1 (or the pseudogene TRBV3-2) combines with J gene TRBJ2-7; 7 bases fit TRBD2. The CDR3 is 15 residues long. Germline assignment: CDR1 LGHDT and CDR2 YNNKEL (reference sequence). Losses at the gene ends were 1 base for V and 4 bases for J; bases not matched to a gene: 7.

The gene calls are TRBV15 and TRBJ2-6; 10 bases line up with TRBD2. CDR3 length: 16 amino acids. V gave up 6 bases and J gave up 4 bases; unmatched junction bases: 6. In germline, CDR1 is LNHNV, CDR2 YYDKDF (reference sequence). The CDR3 nucleotides are TGTGCCACCAGGAGCGGGAGGGCCTCCGGGGCCAACGTCCTGACTTTC. Amino acid sequence: CATRSGRASGANVLTF.

This clone was seen only once. This sequence joins TRBV5-1 and TRBJ2-3; D may be TRBD2 (7 bases). Trimming took 4 bases from V and 2 from J, leaving 14 bases between them. The CDR3 has 15 amino acids. Per germline, CDR1 SGHRS and CDR2 YFSETQ. Written as DNA, the CDR3 is TGCGCCAGCAGCCGGGGGGCTACCTTCACAGATACGCAGTATTTT. The encoded protein is CASSRGATFTDTQYF.

There are a few counts of this clone. The chain recombines TRBV28 with TRBJ2-3; 8 bases align to TRBD2. Germline V gives CDR1 MDHEN, CDR2 SYDVKM. J was trimmed by 0 bases and V by 6 bases; bases with no gene match: 14. The CDR3 length is 18 residues. The CDR3 sequence is CASSRSLTSVISTDTQYF. The CDR3 DNA reads TGTGCCAGCAGCCGGTCCCTGACTAGCGTGATTAGCACAGATACGCAGTATTTT. The entire variable domain, with the rest obtained from reference TRBV28 and TRBJ2-3, is as follows: DVKVTQSSRYLVKRTGEKVFLECVQDMDHENMFWYRQDPGLGLRLIYFSYDVKMKEKGDIPEGYSVSREKKERFSLILESASTNQTSMYLCASSRSLTSVISTDTQYFGPGTRLTVL.

A single count supports this clone. The chain combines TRBV4-3 with TRBJ1-6, with 8 bases matching TRBD1. Germline V gene data show CDR1 as LGHNA and CDR2 as YSLEER. The CDR3 loop spans 16 amino acids. J was trimmed by 9 bases and V by 0 bases; bases with no gene match: 7. The CDR3 loop is CASSQDVGQVGSPLHF. CDR3 in DNA: TGCGCCAGCAGCCAAGATGTGGGACAGGTTGGTTCACCCCTCCACTTT.

This clone turned up a few times. In DNA form, the CDR3 reads TGTGCCAGCAGCGTGGACAGGGGAGCTAGTGGCTACACCTTC. Its translation: CASSVDRGASGYTF. The rearrangement uses TRBV5-4 and TRBJ1-2; TRBD1 agrees at 9 bases. V shed 4 bases, J shed 7 bases, and the junction held 8 bases outside the gene matches. Per germline, CDR1 SGHNT and CDR2 YYREEE (reference sequence). CDR3 length: 14 amino acids.

The V call is TRBV21-1, the J call TRBJ2-5; the table calls TRBD2, which could not be checked here. TRBV21-1 is a recognized pseudogene. The CDR3 is 13 residues long. Here the CDR3 DNA reads TGTGCCAGCCCCGAGAGAGGGAATAGCGCCCAGTACTTC. It specifies CASPERGNSAQYF.

V is TRBV5-1 and J is TRBJ1-6, with D possibly being TRBD1 (5 bases). The ends were cut back, 0 bases at V and 10 bases at J, with 11 bases in the middle. Germline CDR1 is SGHRS and CDR2 is YFSETQ. The CDR3 is 14 amino acids. This CDR3 reads CASSLGAGESPLHF. The CDR3 DNA reads as TGCGCCAGCAGCTTGGGAGCGGGGGAATCACCCCTCCACTTT.

CDR3 DNA sequence: TGTGCCAGCAGCCTCGAGTTGACATCGGCCAACGTCCTGACTTTC. Translation gives CASSLELTSANVLTF. V gene TRBV7-2 combines with J gene TRBJ2-6; D gene unclear. This CDR3 comprises 15 residues. The ends were cut back, 5 bases at V and 6 bases at J, with 14 bases in the middle. The germline gives CDR1 SGHTA, CDR2 FQGNSA.

A word on this clone: The sample contains more than one DNA sequence encoding this CDR3. This sequence joins TRBV11-2 and TRBJ1-5; 11 bases are a match to TRBD1. The junction had 7 bases not matched to a gene; V was cut back by 5 bases and J by 1 base. Germline V gene lookup returns CDR1 SGHAT and CDR2 FQNNGV. CDR3 length equals 17 residues. The chain's CDR3 is CASSLGTGGTSNQPQHF. The CDR3 DNA is TGTGCCAGCAGCCTAGGGACAGGGGGAACGAGCAATCAGCCCCAGCATTTT.

The chain employs TRBV7-3 and TRBJ2-7; 11 nucleotides match TRBD2. Per germline, CDR1 SGHTA and CDR2 FQGTGA. V shed 1 base and J 1 base; nucleotides not matched to a gene: 3. This CDR3 region has 16 residues. The CDR3 loop reads CASSLRTSGSSYEQYF. CDR3 DNA: TGTGCCAGCAGCTTAAGGACTAGCGGGTCTTCCTACGAGCAGTACTTC.